The source of this TCR beta chain is a study of blood T cell repertoires in COVID-19. Turning to the study itself: The United States, Italy and Spain supplied acute and convalescent COVID-19 samples. The cDNA or gDNA used as material had been derived from T cells, B-cell-depleted T cells, or PBMCs.

In the study's own analysis: Amplified reference gene primers provided the basis for estimating nucleated cell counts. TCRdb's copy holds only in-frame clones and misses some; the assay was immunoSEQ multiplex PCR. V, J and clone size are those of that table, while D and trimming were read from the DNA. The repertoire has 310,000 or so clones, 85% to 90% of them found once; the top ten carry 1% to 1.5%. Trimming cost V 5 bases and J 1 base, with 8 bases left between them. Per the germline V gene, CDR1 is LGHDT and CDR2 is YNNKEL (reference sequence). This CDR3 is built from 13 residues. Sequencing was done on a sample of peripheral blood. This receptor was obtained from an older man with acute or convalescent COVID-19. This rearrangement joins TRBV3-1 (or the pseudogene TRBV3-2) to TRBJ1-1; the D gene is possibly TRBD1 (5 bases). The CDR3 protein is CASSYGQNTEAFF. The DNA of the CDR3 is TGTGCCAGCAGCTACGGACAGAACACTGAAGCTTTCTTT.